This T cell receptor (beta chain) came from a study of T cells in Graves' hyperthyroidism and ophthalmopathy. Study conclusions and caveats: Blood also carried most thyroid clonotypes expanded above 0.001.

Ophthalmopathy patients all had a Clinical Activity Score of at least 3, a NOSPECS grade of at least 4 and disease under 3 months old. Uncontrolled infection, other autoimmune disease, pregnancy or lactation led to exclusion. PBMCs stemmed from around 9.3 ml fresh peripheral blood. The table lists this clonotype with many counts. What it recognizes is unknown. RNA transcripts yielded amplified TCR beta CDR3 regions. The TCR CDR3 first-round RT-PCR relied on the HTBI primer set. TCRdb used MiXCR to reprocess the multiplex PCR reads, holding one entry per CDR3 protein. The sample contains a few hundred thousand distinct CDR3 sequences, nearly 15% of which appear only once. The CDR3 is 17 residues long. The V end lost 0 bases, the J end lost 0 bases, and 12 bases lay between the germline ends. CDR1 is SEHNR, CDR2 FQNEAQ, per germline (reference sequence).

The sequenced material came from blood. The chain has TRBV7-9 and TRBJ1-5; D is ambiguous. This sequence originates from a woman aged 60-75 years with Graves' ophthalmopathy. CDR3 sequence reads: CASSLADGQDSNQPQHF. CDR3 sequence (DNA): TGTGCCAGCAGCTTAGCGGACGGGCAGGATAGCAATCAGCCCCAGCATTTT. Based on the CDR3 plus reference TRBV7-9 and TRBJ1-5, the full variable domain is DTGVSQNPRHKITKRGQNVTFRCDPISEHNRLYWYRQTLGQGPEFLTYFQNEAQLEKSRLLSDRFSAERPKGSFSTLEIQRTEQGDSAMYLCASSLADGQDSNQPQHFGDGTRLSIL.